Shown below are 9 T cell receptor beta chains from a single sample sequenced in a study of CD8 T cells in ankylosing spondylitis. TCRdb passed the 5' RACE reads through MiXCR, listing each CDR3 protein once. Counted here are approximately 340,000 distinct CDR3 sequences, 14% to 15% occurring once; the ten biggest clones make up 1.1%. Input material: blood, either unsorted or a sorted T cell fraction (not recorded which). The receptors were sampled from a male donor with ankylosing spondylitis or in good health (not recorded which).

CDR3 residues: CASRPGLAGTYEQYF. Written as DNA, the CDR3 is TGTGCCAGCAGGCCCGGACTAGCGGGGACGTACGAGCAGTACTTC. The J gene is TRBJ2-7, the V gene TRBV3-1; 12 nucleotides agree with TRBD2. The germline gives CDR1 LGHDT, CDR2 YNNKEL (reference sequence). With V trimmed by 6 bases and J by 4 bases, 7 bases remained unmatched. The CDR3 is 15 amino acids.

This clonotype appeared a few times. The V call is TRBV5-1, the J call TRBJ2-5, with D maybe TRBD2 (6 bases). The V end lost 1 base, the J end lost 4 bases, and 8 bases lay between the germline ends. The CDR3 has 13 amino acids. CDR1 and CDR2 from the germline V gene are SGHRS and YFSETQ. The CDR3 DNA reads TGCGCCAGCAGCTTGTACGGGGGAGAGACCCAGTACTTC. The encoded protein is CASSLYGGETQYF.

This clonotype occurred a few times. The CDR3, as DNA: TGTGCCAGCAGTGGGACAGGGAAAAATGGCTACACCTTC. This sequence encodes CASSGTGKNGYTF. V gene TRBV6-1 combines with J gene TRBJ1-2; 8 nucleotides agree with TRBD1. The CDR3 sequence is 13 residues long. The V segment lost 4 bases and the J segment 6 bases; nucleotides outside the gene matches: 4. Looked up from germline, CDR1 is MNHNS and CDR2 is SASEGT.

The table lists this clonotype with a few counts. The V and J genes are TRBV6-1 and TRBJ1-1, with a possible D match to TRBD1 (6 bases). CDR1 and CDR2 (germline): MNHNS, SASEGT. This CDR3 comprises 13 residues. V was trimmed by 6 bases and J by 5 bases, leaving 13 bases between them. For the CDR3, the DNA is TGTGCCAGCAGCACGATAGGGGGGACTGAAGCTTTCTTT. It codes for CASSTIGGTEAFF.

This clonotype occurred once. A much larger clone lies one base from this, so it may be a read error. The chain couples TRBV12-3 or TRBV12-4 to TRBJ2-5; possibly TRBD2 for D (6 bases). This CDR3 contains 15 residues. Here the CDR3 reads CASSSGGNNQQTQYF. In nucleotides, the CDR3 is TGTGCCAGCAGTTCGGGCGGGAATAACCAACAGACCCAGTACTTC.

The genes are TRBV29-1 and TRBJ2-3; no firm D call. Germline assignment: CDR1 SQVTM and CDR2 ANQGSEA. The CDR3 extends over 12 amino acids. V lost 7 bases to trimming and J lost 1 base, with 9 bases between them. CDR3 sequence reads: CSATDGTDTQYF. CDR3 in DNA: TGCAGCGCCACCGACGGCACAGATACGCAGTATTTT.

This chain links TRBV25-1 with TRBJ2-7; 8 bases are shared with TRBD2. Germline-derived CDR1 and CDR2 are MGHDK and SYGVNS. This CDR3 has 16 amino acids. V lost 2 bases to trimming and J lost 2 bases; unmatched junction nucleotides: 8. This chain's CDR3 is CASSEISGTRPYEQYF. CDR3 nucleotide sequence: TGTGCCAGCAGTGAAATATCTGGGACTAGACCCTACGAGCAGTACTTC.

This clonotype was counted a few times. The CDR3 protein is CASSWTGGSTEAFF. In nucleotides, the CDR3 is TGTGCCAGCAGCTGGACAGGGGGGAGCACTGAAGCTTTCTTT. The genes are TRBV5-6 and TRBJ1-1, with 10 bases fitting TRBD1. J lost 4 bases, V lost 3 bases, and 3 bases had no gene match. This CDR3 contains 14 residues. Germline-derived CDR1 and CDR2 are SGHDT and YYEEEE.

This clonotype was detected many times. The genes are TRBV10-3 and TRBJ2-1; the D gene is possibly TRBD1 (5 bases). The germline V gene encodes CDR1 ENHRY and CDR2 SYGVKD. The V and J ends lost 5 bases and 8 bases respectively, with 10 bases between them. The CDR3 totals 12 residues. In nucleotides, the CDR3 is TGTGCCATCAGTCCTAGGGGCGATGAGCAGTTCTTC. This encodes CAISPRGDEQFF.